The 25 T cell receptor gamma chains below were found in one sample sequenced in a study of Vδ1+ human thymocytes (dated by TCRdb to the late 2010s). General study outcomes and caveats: Thymic TRG and TRD repertoires appeared highly polyclonal with Gaussian CDR3 length distributions, unlike oligoclonal peripheral blood repertoires.

No antigen has been assigned to these receptors. Instrument used: Illumina MiSeq. RNA was extracted with the RNeasy mini kit and reverse transcribed using Superscript III. To generate the CDR3 amplicons, a multiplex PCR was run using pooled V-gene forward primers together with a constant-region reverse primer that carried Illumina adaptor overhangs. The public reads were reprocessed by TCRdb using CATT, and rows of matching DNA were later combined. For this sample there are tens of thousands of gamma-chain clones; 20% appear just once. 1.5% to 2% of the sample belongs to the ten largest clones. Specimen: Vdelta1+ gamma-delta thymocytes from the thymus. Sample cell subset or site, as interpreted from the label and publication: FACS-sorted CD3+ TCRalphabeta- TCRVdelta1+ TCRVdelta2- thymocytes. Every receptor here comes from a girl under three years old who had congenital heart surgery.

V is TRGV2 and J is TRGJ1 or TRGJ2. The CDR3 length is 15 residues. The germline V gene encodes CDR1 EGSNGY and CDR2 YDSYNSKV. J was trimmed by 3 bases and V by 5 bases; bases with no gene match: 13. In DNA, the CDR3 is TGTGCCACCTGGGTTCCCCAACCATTTTATTATAAGAAACTCTTT. Its protein product is CATWVPQPFYYKKLF.

The table lists this clone with a few counts. The chain carries TRGV2 and TRGJ1 or TRGJ2. CDR1 and CDR2 (germline): EGSNGY, YDSYNSKV. This CDR3 region has 10 residues. The ends lost 1 base at V and 16 bases at J; junction bases unmatched: 7. The CDR3 is CATWDGSLLF. The CDR3 DNA reads as TGTGCCACCTGGGACGGTAGCTTGCTCTTT.

Sample share makes this clone medium-sized. Other DNA sequences in this specimen translate into the identical CDR3. The rearrangement joins TRGV8 to TRGJP2. Germline lookup yields CDR1 VENAVY and CDR2 YDSYNSRV. The CDR3 has 12 amino acids. Unmatched junction bases numbered 1, after V lost 4 bases and J lost 5 bases. CDR3 sequence: CATWESDWIKTF. In DNA, the CDR3 is TGTGCCACCTGGGAGAGTGATTGGATCAAGACGTTT.

This clone was counted between two and nine times. Different DNA sequences within this sample yield the same CDR3. V gene TRGV8 combines with J gene TRGJP1. V lost 4 bases, J lost 1 base, and 3 bases stayed unmatched. Germline values: CDR1 VENAVY, CDR2 YDSYNSRV. The CDR3 covers 14 residues. CDR3 sequence: CATWDPTTGWFKIF. The CDR3 nucleotides read TGTGCCACCTGGGACCCTACCACTGGTTGGTTCAAGATATTT.

In this sample, this clone turned up a few times. The gene calls are TRGV8 and TRGJ1 or TRGJ2. Germline V gene lookup returns CDR1 VENAVY and CDR2 YDSYNSRV. V lost 6 bases, J lost 7 bases, and 9 bases stayed unmatched. The CDR3 has 12 amino acids. For the CDR3, the DNA is TGTGCCACCTGGATTCAGGGCTATAAGAAACTCTTT. Translation gives CATWIQGYKKLF.

The chain carries TRGV8 and TRGJ1 or TRGJ2. The CDR3 is 13 amino acids. Per the germline V gene, CDR1 is VENAVY and CDR2 is YDSYNSRV. Trimming at V came to 3 bases and at J to 6 bases, leaving 8 bases not matched to a gene. The CDR3 spells CATWDLGRYKKLF. CDR3 in DNA: TGTGCCACCTGGGATTTAGGACGTTATAAGAAACTCTTT.

V and J are TRGV2 and TRGJ1 or TRGJ2. This CDR3 comprises 16 residues. Germline V gene lookup returns CDR1 EGSNGY and CDR2 YDSYNSKV. V lost 0 bases and J lost 6; bases outside the gene matches: 14. CDR3 bases: TGTGCCACCTGGGACGGGTCTTTTGTTTTGGGTTATAAGAAACTCTTT. Translated, it gives CATWDGSFVLGYKKLF.

This chain uses TRGV3 with TRGJP2. V trimming: 6 bases; J trimming: 2 bases; junction bases outside the gene matches: 6. Per the germline V gene, CDR1 is VTNTFY and CDR2 is YDVSTARD (reference sequence). This CDR3 spans 14 amino acids. CDR3 loop: CATWTSSSDWIKTF. The CDR3 DNA sequence: TGTGCCACCTGGACCTCAAGTAGTGATTGGATCAAGACGTTT.

The chain employs TRGV4 and TRGJ1 or TRGJ2. The CDR3 contains 12 residues. Germline V gene data show CDR1 as EGSTGY and CDR2 as YDSYTSSV. V was clipped by 1 base and J by 8 bases; unmatched bases: 5. CDR3 DNA: TGTGCCACCTGGGATGGTGGACATAAGAAACTCTTT. As protein: CATWDGGHKKLF.

This clone was detected a few times. This chain uses TRGV3 with TRGJ1 or TRGJ2. Germline CDR1 VTNTFY, CDR2 YDVSTARD (reference sequence). CDR3 size: 12 residues. V was pared by 2 bases and J by 6 bases, with 4 bases of the junction left unmatched. The CDR3 region is CATWDTPYKKLF. In nucleotides, the CDR3 is TGTGCCACCTGGGACACCCCTTATAAGAAACTCTTT.

The chain links TRGV8 to TRGJ1 or TRGJ2. The CDR3 runs 14 residues. V shed 4 bases, J shed 7 bases, and the junction held 13 bases outside the gene matches. CDR1 is VENAVY, CDR2 YDSYNSRV, per germline. The CDR3 sequence: CATWDPDPPYKKLF. In nucleotides, the CDR3 is TGTGCCACCTGGGACCCCGACCCCCCATATAAGAAACTCTTT.

In regard to this clone: A much larger clone lies a single base off, so this may be a read error. This rearrangement joins TRGV3 to TRGJ1 or TRGJ2. The CDR3 has 13 residues. Germline V gene data show CDR1 as VTNTFY and CDR2 as YDVSTARD (reference sequence). After removal of 3 bases from V and 6 bases from J, the junction contained 8 bases not matched to a gene. CDR3 amino acids: CATWDGPGYKKLF. DNA for the CDR3: TGTGCCACCTGGGACGGCCCGGGTTATAAGAAACTCTTT.

V usage is TRGV9 and J usage is TRGJ1 or TRGJ2. The ends lost 9 bases at V and 7 bases at J; junction bases unmatched: 9. The CDR3 contains 11 residues. Per the germline V gene, CDR1 is GITISATS and CDR2 is ISYDGTV (reference sequence). CDR3 sequence (DNA): TGTGCCTTGAATGGCTGCTATAAGAAACTCTTT. Encoded protein: CALNGCYKKLF.

To note about this clone: A far larger clone is only one base removed, so a read error is likely. This chain links TRGV2 with TRGJ1 or TRGJ2. The CDR3 spans 12 residues. Per the germline V gene, CDR1 is EGSNGY and CDR2 is YDSYNSKV. The trim removed 6 bases at V and 3 bases at J, leaving 5 bases unmatched. The CDR3 reads CATWNGYYKKLF. In nucleotides, the CDR3 is TGTGCCACCTGGAATGGTTATTATAAGAAACTCTTT.

This clone is medium-sized in the sample. Other nucleotide sequences from this sample produce the same CDR3. The gene calls are TRGV2 and TRGJ1 or TRGJ2. The CDR3 loop spans 14 amino acids. After removal of 0 bases from V and 2 bases from J, the junction contained 4 bases not matched to a gene. Looked up from germline, CDR1 is EGSNGY and CDR2 is YDSYNSKV. The CDR3 loop reads CATWDGPHYYKKLF. DNA for the CDR3: TGTGCCACCTGGGACGGGCCCCATTATTATAAGAAACTCTTT.

The V call is TRGV4, the J call TRGJP2. The germline CDR1 and CDR2 sequences are EGSTGY and YDSYTSSV. This CDR3 region has 15 residues. With 4 bases clipped from V and 0 bases from J, the junction kept 5 bases outside the gene matches. CDR3 amino acids: CATWETDSSDWIKTF. The CDR3 DNA reads as TGTGCCACCTGGGAAACTGATAGTAGTGATTGGATCAAGACGTTT.

The sample holds a few counts of this clone. Other DNA sequences of this sample code for an identical CDR3. The chain uses TRGV3 and TRGJP2. Germline CDR1 reads VTNTFY; CDR2 reads YDVSTARD (reference sequence). The CDR3 is 16 amino acids. Trimming cost V 0 bases and J 3 bases; bases outside gene matches: 7. CDR3: CATWDRPGRSDWIKTF. For the CDR3, the DNA is TGTGCCACCTGGGACAGGCCCGGGCGTAGTGATTGGATCAAGACGTTT.

The chain uses TRGV4 and TRGJP2. CDR1 EGSTGY and CDR2 YDSYTSSV come from the germline V gene. The V gene end was trimmed by 4 bases and the J gene end by 0 bases; junction bases not matched to a gene: 20. This CDR3 is 20 amino acids long. The CDR3 DNA follows: TGTGCCACCTGGGAGCCAGCTAGGGCAGGGGTAGATAGTAGTGATTGGATCAAGACGTTT. Translating gives CATWEPARAGVDSSDWIKTF.

The chain recombines TRGV2 with TRGJ1 or TRGJ2. With V trimmed by 4 bases and J by 5 bases, 11 bases remained unmatched. The CDR3 extends over 14 amino acids. CDR1 is EGSNGY and CDR2 is YDSYNSKV in the germline V gene. The CDR3 DNA reads as TGTGCCACCTGGGAACTCAGGGGCAATTATAAGAAACTCTTT. It is translated as CATWELRGNYKKLF.

V is TRGV3 and J is TRGJP2. J lost 4 bases, V lost 6 bases, and 5 bases had no gene match. The CDR3 runs 13 residues. Per the germline V gene, CDR1 is VTNTFY and CDR2 is YDVSTARD (reference sequence). CDR3 residues: CATWLFSDWIKTF. The CDR3 coding sequence is TGTGCCACCTGGCTTTTTAGTGATTGGATCAAGACGTTT.

Judged by abundance, this clone is medium-sized (0.01 to 0.1%). Other DNA sequences within the sample encode an identical CDR3. This rearrangement joins TRGV2 to TRGJ1 or TRGJ2. Trimming at V came to 0 bases and at J to 6 bases, leaving 5 bases not matched to a gene. The CDR3 is made up of 13 amino acids. Germline CDR1 and CDR2: EGSNGY and YDSYNSKV. CDR3 loop: CATWDGRSYKKLF. CDR3 nucleotides: TGTGCCACCTGGGACGGGCGGAGTTATAAGAAACTCTTT.

This clone was recorded a few times. The genes are TRGV2 and TRGJ1 or TRGJ2. Germline loops: CDR1 EGSNGY, CDR2 YDSYNSKV. The CDR3 loop spans 13 amino acids. J gave up 7 bases and V 2 bases, and 8 bases lay outside the gene matches. In nucleotides, the CDR3 is TGTGCCACCTGGGACGCTTTTGGGTATAAGAAACTCTTT. Residues: CATWDAFGYKKLF.

The sample holds a few counts of this clone. V usage is TRGV2 and J usage is TRGJ1 or TRGJ2. This CDR3 region has 12 residues. CDR1 and CDR2 (germline): EGSNGY, YDSYNSKV. V trimming: 3 bases; J trimming: 9 bases; junction bases outside the gene matches: 8. This chain's CDR3 is CATWDLELKKLF. The CDR3 DNA reads TGTGCCACCTGGGACCTAGAACTTAAGAAACTCTTT.

The chain combines TRGV5 with TRGJ1 or TRGJ2. J gave up 9 bases and V 2 bases, and 7 bases lay outside the gene matches. Germline V CDR1 and CDR2: VINAFY, YDVSNSKD. The length of the CDR3 is 12 residues. The CDR3 DNA follows: TGTGCCACCTGGGACACGAACCCTAAGAAACTCTTT. Translated: CATWDTNPKKLF.

V is TRGV5 and J is TRGJP1. CDR1 VINAFY and CDR2 YDVSNSKD come from the germline V gene. This CDR3 comprises 13 residues. V was pared by 3 bases and J by 8 bases, with 6 bases of the junction left unmatched. CDR3: CATWDGMGWFKIF. In DNA form, the CDR3 reads TGTGCCACCTGGGACGGGATGGGTTGGTTCAAGATATTT.